This entry lists 21 T cell receptor beta chains sequenced from one sample in a study of cytomegalovirus exposure and HLA in healthy donors. Both 60 Vbeta primers and 13 Jbeta primers went into the PCR. Clones were read by immunoSEQ multiplex PCR, and TCRdb kept only the in-frame ones, dropping some. This table holds around 150,000 clones, 60% to 80% found once. Input material: PBMCs. The source of these receptors is a man aged 50 to 59 in good health and CMV-seropositive.

The chain recombines TRBV10-1 with TRBJ2-1; TRBD2 matches 10 bases. Germline assignment: CDR1 WNHNN and CDR2 SYGVQD (reference sequence). V shed 4 bases and J 12 bases; nucleotides not matched to a gene: 12. This CDR3 region has 15 residues. In DNA, the CDR3 is TGCGCCAGCAGTGTAGGGCGACTAGCGGGCACGCGGCAGTTCTTC. It specifies CASSVGRLAGTRQFF.

The chain couples TRBV15 to TRBJ1-4; D ambiguous. Trimming took off 0 bases at V and 0 bases at J, with 11 bases between the two ends. The CDR3 spans 17 residues. CDR1 and CDR2 from the germline V gene are LNHNV and YYDKDF (reference sequence). The CDR3 loop reads CATSRDLHSATNEKLFF. The CDR3 DNA is TGTGCCACCAGCAGAGACCTTCACAGTGCAACTAATGAAAAACTGTTTTTT.

This clone came up once. The CDR3 region is CASSEGSGGQDTQYF. For the CDR3, the DNA is TGTGCCAGCAGTGAAGGTAGCGGGGGGCAAGATACGCAGTATTTT. The chain couples TRBV6-1 to TRBJ2-3; 10 nucleotides align to TRBD2. Per germline, CDR1 MNHNS and CDR2 SASEGT. Trimming took 1 base from V and 5 from J; bases not matched to a gene: 3. The CDR3 is made up of 15 amino acids.

DNA for the CDR3: TGTGCCAGCAGCGGGACAGAGATGACCTATAATTCACCCCTCCACTTT. This translates into CASSGTEMTYNSPLHF. The chain combines TRBV11-2 with TRBJ1-6; 7 bases are a match to TRBD1. Germline V CDR1 and CDR2: SGHAT, FQNNGV. Losses at the gene ends were 5 bases for V and 2 bases for J; bases not matched to a gene: 6. CDR3 length: 16 residues.

With regard to this clone: One junction end disagrees with the germline gene, perhaps due to a read error. CDR3 sequence: CSSSLGGSALVNTEAFF. The CDR3 bases are TGTTCCAGCAGCTTAGGCGGGTCAGCCTTAGTCAACACTGAAGCTTTCTTT. The chain couples TRBV7-9 to TRBJ1-1; D uncertain. Germline CDR1 SEHNR, CDR2 FQNEAQ (reference sequence). The CDR3 loop spans 17 amino acids. The full variable domain, with the rest looked up from reference TRBV7-9 and TRBJ1-1, is DTGVSQNPRHKITKRGQNVTFRCDPISEHNRLYWYRQTLGQGPEFLTYFQNEAQLEKSRLLSDRFSAERPKGSFSTLEIQRTEQGDSAMYLCSSSLGGSALVNTEAFFGQGTRLTVV.

In its sample, this clone was seen a few times. This chain joins TRBV4-1 and TRBJ1-4; D perhaps matches TRBD1 (6 bases). Trimming stripped 0 bases from V and 7 bases from J, with 12 bases between. The CDR3 has 15 residues. Germline loops: CDR1 MGHRA, CDR2 YSYEKL. The CDR3 coding sequence is TGCGCCAGCAGCCAAGAGGGGGGGGGCGGTGAAAAACTGTTTTTT. This codes for CASSQEGGGGEKLFF.

This chain links TRBV5-1 with TRBJ1-2; D is ambiguous. The germline V gene encodes CDR1 SGHRS and CDR2 YFSETQ. CDR3 length equals 12 residues. V was cut by 2 bases and J by 8 bases, with 10 bases left in between. This chain's CDR3 is CASSFAGYGYTF. CDR3 nucleotides: TGCGCCAGCAGCTTCGCAGGTTACGGCTACACCTTC.

This chain joins TRBV19 and TRBJ2-3, with 9 bases identical to TRBD1. V shed 0 bases, J shed 2 bases, and the junction held 6 bases outside the gene matches. This CDR3 is built from 17 residues. CDR1 is LNHDA and CDR2 is SQIVND in the germline V gene (reference sequence). Here the CDR3 reads CASSIEFGTGNTDTQYF. The CDR3 nucleotides are TGTGCCAGTAGTATAGAATTTGGGACAGGGAACACAGATACGCAGTATTTT. Full variable domain (outside the CDR3, taken from reference TRBV19 and TRBJ2-3): DGGITQSPKYLFRKEGQNVTLSCEQNLNHDAMYWYRQDPGQGLRLIYYSQIVNDFQKGDIAEGYSVSREKKESFPLTVTSAQKNPTAFYLCASSIEFGTGNTDTQYFGPGTRLTVL.

The chain is built from TRBV2 and TRBJ2-2; TRBD2 might be the D (7 bases). Per the germline V gene, CDR1 is SNHLY and CDR2 is FYNNEI. CDR3 length: 15 amino acids. V was shortened by 4 bases and J by 7 bases, with 16 bases between the two germline ends. The CDR3 nucleotides read TGTGCCAGCAGTGTAAGAGGGGGGGCCGTCGGGGAGCTGTTTTTT. It encodes CASSVRGGAVGELFF.

This chain links TRBV5-1 with TRBJ2-1, with 9 bases identical to TRBD2. The CDR3 has 17 amino acids. The V and J ends lost 4 bases and 7 bases, in that order; junction bases with no gene match: 15. Germline V CDR1 and CDR2: SGHRS, YFSETQ. The CDR3 sequence is CASSLRLAADSGNEQFF. CDR3 in DNA: TGCGCCAGCAGCCTAAGACTAGCGGCGGACTCGGGGAATGAGCAGTTCTTC.

This chain connects TRBV5-8 to TRBJ2-2, with 14 bases lining up with TRBD2. CDR1 is SGHTS and CDR2 is YDEGEE in the germline V gene. V shed 4 bases and J 3 bases; nucleotides not matched to a gene: 11. CDR3 size: 19 residues. The CDR3 here is CASSLGLAGALLDTGELFF. As DNA, the CDR3 is TGTGCCAGCAGCCTGGGACTAGCGGGGGCCTTGTTGGACACCGGGGAGCTGTTTTTT.

This chain connects TRBV6-1 to TRBJ1-1; D may be TRBD1 (6 bases). V shed 5 bases and J shed 11 bases, with 15 bases lying between them. Germline assignment: CDR1 MNHNS and CDR2 SASEGT. The CDR3 covers 12 residues. The CDR3 coding sequence is TGTGCCAGCAGTAGATGGGGGCAGAGGGCTTTCTTT. Protein sequence: CASSRWGQRAFF.

This chain joins TRBV7-6 and TRBJ2-7, with D perhaps TRBD1 or TRBD2 (5 bases each). Germline assignment: CDR1 SGHVS and CDR2 FNYEAQ. The CDR3 totals 13 residues. V was clipped by 5 bases and J by 3 bases, with 11 bases between them. DNA for the CDR3: TGTGCCAGCAGCCTACAGGAGGACTACGAGCAGTACGTC. It codes for CASSLQEDYEQYV.

The chain carries TRBV28 and TRBJ2-2; 12 bases agree with TRBD2. Trimming cost V 6 bases and J 5 bases; bases outside gene matches: 10. Germline assignment: CDR1 MDHEN and CDR2 SYDVKM. This CDR3 is 17 amino acids long. The CDR3 bases are TGTGCCAGCAGCCTAGGGCCTAGCGGGGGGGAAACCGGGGAGCTGTTTTTT. Protein sequence: CASSLGPSGGETGELFF.

This clone has more than one count but fewer than ten. The chain links TRBV6-5 to TRBJ1-1; possibly TRBD1 for D (6 bases). The germline V and J ends were trimmed by 0 bases and 4 bases, with 9 bases remaining between them. This CDR3 comprises 14 residues. Germline CDR1 MNHEY, CDR2 SVGAGI. CDR3: CASSYSTGRTEAFF. The CDR3 DNA follows: TGTGCCAGCAGTTACTCCACAGGGCGCACTGAAGCTTTCTTT.

The chain recombines TRBV7-6 with TRBJ1-4; no reliable D call. Trimming removed 2 bases at V and 5 bases at J, with 6 bases between. The germline V gene encodes CDR1 SGHVS and CDR2 FNYEAQ. There are 13 residues in the CDR3. The CDR3 sequence is CASSLRVNEKLFF. In nucleotides, the CDR3 is TGTGCCAGCAGCTTACGTGTCAATGAAAAACTGTTTTTT.

The chain couples TRBV4-2 to TRBJ2-5, with TRBD2 matching 11 bases. The CDR3 loop spans 15 amino acids. Germline trimming cut 5 bases from V and 4 bases from J; bases unmatched to any gene: 6. Per the germline V gene, CDR1 is LGHNA and CDR2 is YNFKEQ. The CDR3 DNA sequence: TGTGCCAGCAGCGCTACTAGCGGGGGTGGAGAGACCCAGTACTTC. Encoded protein: CASSATSGGGETQYF.

The gene calls are TRBV23-1 and TRBJ2-5; TRBD1 matches at 8 bases. TRBV23-1 is assigned to the ORF class and has an uncertain function. After removal of 5 bases from V and 5 bases from J, the junction contained 4 bases not matched to a gene. The CDR3 is made up of 13 amino acids. The CDR3 coding sequence is TGCGCCAGCAGTAGACAGGGGAAGGAGACCCAGTACTTC. Amino acids: CASSRQGKETQYF.

The rearrangement joins TRBV4-1 to TRBJ1-1; D might be TRBD1 (5 bases). With 3 bases removed from V and 0 bases from J, the gap between germline ends came to 11 bases. The CDR3 is made up of 15 amino acids. Per the germline V gene, CDR1 is MGHRA and CDR2 is YSYEKL. The CDR3, as DNA: TGCGCCAGCAGCCACGCCGACAGTGTGAACACTGAAGCTTTCTTT. This codes for CASSHADSVNTEAFF.

This chain uses TRBV18 with TRBJ1-5; D might be TRBD1 (5 bases). The CDR3 has 15 amino acids. V was pared by 2 bases and J by 4 bases, with 12 bases between. Germline CDR1 reads KGHSH; CDR2 reads LQKENI. The CDR3 nucleotides read TGTGCCAGCTCACCAGGGGGACTTCAAAATCAGCCCCAGCATTTT. Its protein product is CASSPGGLQNQPQHF.

This clone was picked up a small number of times. V usage is TRBV5-6 and J usage is TRBJ1-4, with 8 bases matching TRBD1. The germline CDR1 and CDR2 sequences are SGHDT and YYEEEE. This CDR3 is 17 amino acids long. V was clipped by 5 bases and J by 7 bases; unmatched bases: 16. Here the CDR3 DNA reads TGTGCCAGCAGGACCGGGACAGGACGACCAACTGGTGAAAAACTGTTTTTT. Encoded protein: CASRTGTGRPTGEKLFF.